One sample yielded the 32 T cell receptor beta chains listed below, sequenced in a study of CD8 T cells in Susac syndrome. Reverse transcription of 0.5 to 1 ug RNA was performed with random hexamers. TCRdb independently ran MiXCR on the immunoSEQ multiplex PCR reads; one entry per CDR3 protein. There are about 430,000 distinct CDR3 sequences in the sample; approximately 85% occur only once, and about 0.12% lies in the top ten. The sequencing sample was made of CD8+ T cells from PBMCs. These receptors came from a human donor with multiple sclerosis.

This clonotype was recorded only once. The CDR3 nucleotides read TGCGCCAGCAGCGCGCAGGGATATGGGTATGGCTACACCTTC. Translating gives CASSAQGYGYGYTF. The gene calls are TRBV5-1 and TRBJ1-2, with TRBD1 as a possible D gene (5 bases). Germline assignment: CDR1 SGHRS and CDR2 YFSETQ. This CDR3 has 14 residues. The germline V and J ends were trimmed by 4 bases and 5 bases, with 15 bases remaining between them.

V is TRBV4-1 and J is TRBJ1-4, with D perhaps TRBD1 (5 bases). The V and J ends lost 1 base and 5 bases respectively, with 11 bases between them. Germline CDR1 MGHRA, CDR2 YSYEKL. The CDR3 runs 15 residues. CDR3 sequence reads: CASSQVVAGNEKLFF. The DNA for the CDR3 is TGCGCCAGCAGCCAAGTCGTGGCAGGGAATGAAAAACTGTTTTTT.

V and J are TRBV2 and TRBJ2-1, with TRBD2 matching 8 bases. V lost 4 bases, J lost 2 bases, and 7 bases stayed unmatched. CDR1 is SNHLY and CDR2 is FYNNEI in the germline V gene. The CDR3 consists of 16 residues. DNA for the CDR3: TGTGCCAGCAGTGTGCCTGTAGCGGGAACCTACAATGAGCAGTTCTTC. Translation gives CASSVPVAGTYNEQFF.

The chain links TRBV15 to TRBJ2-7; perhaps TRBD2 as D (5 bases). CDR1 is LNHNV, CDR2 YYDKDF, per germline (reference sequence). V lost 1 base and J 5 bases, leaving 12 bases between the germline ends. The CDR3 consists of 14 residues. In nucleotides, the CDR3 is TGTGCCACCAGCAGAGGTTGGACTCGGGACGAGCAGTACTTC. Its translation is CATSRGWTRDEQYF.

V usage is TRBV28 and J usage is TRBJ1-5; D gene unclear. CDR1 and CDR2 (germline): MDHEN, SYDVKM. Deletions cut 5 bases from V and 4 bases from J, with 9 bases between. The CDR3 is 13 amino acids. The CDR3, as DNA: TGTGCCAGCAGTCCCCCTGAGAATCAGCCCCAGCATTTT. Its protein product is CASSPPENQPQHF.

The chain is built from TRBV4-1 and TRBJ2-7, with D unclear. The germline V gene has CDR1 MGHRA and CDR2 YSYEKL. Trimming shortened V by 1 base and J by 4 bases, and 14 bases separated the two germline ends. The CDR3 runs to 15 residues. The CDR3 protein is CASSQASSAIYEQYF. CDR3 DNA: TGCGCCAGCAGCCAAGCTTCCTCAGCCATTTACGAGCAGTACTTC.

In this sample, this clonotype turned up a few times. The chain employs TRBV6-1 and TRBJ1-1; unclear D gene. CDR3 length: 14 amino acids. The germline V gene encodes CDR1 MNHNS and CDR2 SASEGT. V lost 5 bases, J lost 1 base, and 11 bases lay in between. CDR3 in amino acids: CASSPEASNTEAFF. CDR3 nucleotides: TGTGCCAGCAGTCCCGAAGCTTCGAACACTGAAGCTTTCTTT.

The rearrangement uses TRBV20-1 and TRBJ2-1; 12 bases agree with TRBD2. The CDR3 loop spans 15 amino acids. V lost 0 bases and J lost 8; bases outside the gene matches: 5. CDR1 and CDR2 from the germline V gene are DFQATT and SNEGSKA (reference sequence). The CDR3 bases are TGCAGTGCTAGAGAGCTAGCGGGGGGGCGTTATGAGCAGTTCTTC. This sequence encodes CSARELAGGRYEQFF.

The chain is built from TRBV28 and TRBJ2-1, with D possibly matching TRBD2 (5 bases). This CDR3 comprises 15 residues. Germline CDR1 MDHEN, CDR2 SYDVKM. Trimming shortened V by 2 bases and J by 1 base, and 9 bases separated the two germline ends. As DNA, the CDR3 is TGTGCCAGCAGTTTAAGAGGGAATTCCTACAATGAGCAGTTCTTC. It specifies CASSLRGNSYNEQFF.

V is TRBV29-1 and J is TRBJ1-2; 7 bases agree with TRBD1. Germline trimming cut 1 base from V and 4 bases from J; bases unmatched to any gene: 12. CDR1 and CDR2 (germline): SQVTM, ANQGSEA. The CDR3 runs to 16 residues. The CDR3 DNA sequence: TGCAGCGTTGAAGGGAGAACAACAGGGGACCTCTATGGCTACACCTTC. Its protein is CSVEGRTTGDLYGYTF.

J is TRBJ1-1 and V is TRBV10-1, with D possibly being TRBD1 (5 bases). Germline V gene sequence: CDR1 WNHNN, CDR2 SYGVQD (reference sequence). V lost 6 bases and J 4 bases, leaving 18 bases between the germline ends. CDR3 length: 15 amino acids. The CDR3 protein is CASSARDRPGTEAFF. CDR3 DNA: TGCGCCAGCAGCGCTCGGGACCGGCCGGGCACTGAAGCTTTCTTT.

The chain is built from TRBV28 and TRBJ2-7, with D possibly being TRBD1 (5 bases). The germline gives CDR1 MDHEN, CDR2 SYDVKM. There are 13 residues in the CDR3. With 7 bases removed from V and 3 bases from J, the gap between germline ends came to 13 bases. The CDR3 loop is CASKRGPNYEQYF. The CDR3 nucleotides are TGTGCCAGCAAAAGGGGCCCCAACTACGAGCAGTACTTC. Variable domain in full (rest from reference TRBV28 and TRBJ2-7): DVKVTQSSRYLVKRTGEKVFLECVQDMDHENMFWYRQDPGLGLRLIYFSYDVKMKEKGDIPEGYSVSREKKERFSLILESASTNQTSMYLCASKRGPNYEQYFGPGTRLTVT.

Here the CDR3 reads CASSAGTGLEAFF. CDR3 DNA sequence: TGTGCCAGCAGCGCAGGGACAGGGCTTGAAGCTTTCTTT. The chain combines TRBV9 with TRBJ1-1; 9 bases are shared with TRBD1. This CDR3 has 13 amino acids. Germline assignment: CDR1 SGDLS and CDR2 YYNGEE. Germline trimming cut 3 bases from V and 7 bases from J; bases unmatched to any gene: 4. The full variable domain, with the rest looked up from reference TRBV9 and TRBJ1-1, is DSGVTQTPKHLITATGQRVTLRCSPRSGDLSVYWYQQSLDQGLQFLIQYYNGEERAKGNILERFSAQQFPDLHSELNLSSLELGDSALYFCASSAGTGLEAFFGQGTRLTVV.

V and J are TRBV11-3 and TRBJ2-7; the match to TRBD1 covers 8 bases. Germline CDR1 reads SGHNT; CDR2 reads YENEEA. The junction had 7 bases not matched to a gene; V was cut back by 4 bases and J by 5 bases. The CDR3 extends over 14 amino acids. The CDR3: CASSSTDRGDEQYF. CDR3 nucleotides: TGTGCCAGCAGCTCTACTGACAGGGGCGACGAGCAGTACTTC. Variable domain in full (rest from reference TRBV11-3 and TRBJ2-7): EAGVVQSPRYKIIEKKQPVAFWCNPISGHNTLYWYLQNLGQGPELLIRYENEEAVDDSQLPKDRFSAERLKGVDSTLKIQPAELGDSAVYLCASSSTDRGDEQYFGPGTRLTVT.

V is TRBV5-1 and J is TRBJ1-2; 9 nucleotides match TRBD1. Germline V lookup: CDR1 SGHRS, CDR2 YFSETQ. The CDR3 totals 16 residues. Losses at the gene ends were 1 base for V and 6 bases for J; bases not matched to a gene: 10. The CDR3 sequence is CASSLWDRVSVHGYTF. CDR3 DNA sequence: TGCGCCAGCAGCTTGTGGGACAGGGTATCCGTTCATGGCTACACCTTC.

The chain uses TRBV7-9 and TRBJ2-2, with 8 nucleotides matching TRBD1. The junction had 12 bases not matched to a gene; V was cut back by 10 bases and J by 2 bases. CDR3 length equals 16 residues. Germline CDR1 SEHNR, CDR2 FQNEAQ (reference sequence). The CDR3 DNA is TGTGCCACCCCGACGGACAGGGACGGAAACACCGGGGAGCTGTTTTTT. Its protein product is CATPTDRDGNTGELFF.

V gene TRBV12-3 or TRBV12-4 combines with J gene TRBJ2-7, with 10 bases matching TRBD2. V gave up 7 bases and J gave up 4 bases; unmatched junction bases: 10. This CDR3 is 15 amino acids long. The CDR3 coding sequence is TGTGCCAGCACCGTCACCGGGACTAGCGAATACGAGCAGTACTTC. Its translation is CASTVTGTSEYEQYF.

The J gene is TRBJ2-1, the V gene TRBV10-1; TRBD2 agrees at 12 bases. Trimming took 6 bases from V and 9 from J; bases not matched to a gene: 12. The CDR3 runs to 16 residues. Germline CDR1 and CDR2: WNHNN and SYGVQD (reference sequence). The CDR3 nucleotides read TGCGCCAGCAGCCGACTAGCGGGAGTCGGTGGCGGTGAGCAGTTCTTC. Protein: CASSRLAGVGGGEQFF.

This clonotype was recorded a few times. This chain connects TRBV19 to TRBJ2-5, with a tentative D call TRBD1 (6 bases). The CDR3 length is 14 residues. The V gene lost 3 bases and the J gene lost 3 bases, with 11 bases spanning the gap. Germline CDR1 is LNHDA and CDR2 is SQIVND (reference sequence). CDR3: CASSIFPGEETQYF. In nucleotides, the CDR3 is TGTGCCAGTAGTATTTTTCCAGGGGAAGAGACCCAGTACTTC.

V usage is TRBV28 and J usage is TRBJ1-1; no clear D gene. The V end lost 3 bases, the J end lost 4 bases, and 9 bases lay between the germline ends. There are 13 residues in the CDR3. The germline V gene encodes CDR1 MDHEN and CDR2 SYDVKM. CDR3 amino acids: CASSFPGFTEAFF. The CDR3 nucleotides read TGTGCCAGCAGTTTCCCCGGCTTCACTGAAGCTTTCTTT.

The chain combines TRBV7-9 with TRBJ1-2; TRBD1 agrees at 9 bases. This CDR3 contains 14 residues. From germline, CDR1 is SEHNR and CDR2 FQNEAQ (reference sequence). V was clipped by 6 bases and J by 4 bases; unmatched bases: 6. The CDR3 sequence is CASRRGQGFYGYTF. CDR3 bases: TGTGCCAGCAGAAGAGGACAGGGGTTCTATGGCTACACCTTC.

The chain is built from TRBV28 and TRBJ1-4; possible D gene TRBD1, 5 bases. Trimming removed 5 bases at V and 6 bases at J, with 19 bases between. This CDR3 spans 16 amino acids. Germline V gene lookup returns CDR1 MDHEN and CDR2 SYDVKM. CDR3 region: CASSRAQDRLDEKLFF. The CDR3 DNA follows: TGTGCCAGCAGTCGGGCCCAAGACAGACTTGATGAAAAACTGTTTTTT.

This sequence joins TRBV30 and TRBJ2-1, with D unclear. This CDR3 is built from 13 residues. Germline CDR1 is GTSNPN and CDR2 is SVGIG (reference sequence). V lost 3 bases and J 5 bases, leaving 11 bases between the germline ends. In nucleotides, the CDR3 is TGTGCCTGGAGAATGGACGGGCACAATGAGCAGTTCTTC. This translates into CAWRMDGHNEQFF.

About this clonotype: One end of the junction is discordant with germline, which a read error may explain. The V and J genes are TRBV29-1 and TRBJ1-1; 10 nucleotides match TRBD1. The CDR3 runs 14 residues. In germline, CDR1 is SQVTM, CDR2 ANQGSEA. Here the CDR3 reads CSAEDRGRNTEALF. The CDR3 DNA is TGCAGCGCAGAAGACAGGGGGCGGAACACTGAAGCTCTCTTT.

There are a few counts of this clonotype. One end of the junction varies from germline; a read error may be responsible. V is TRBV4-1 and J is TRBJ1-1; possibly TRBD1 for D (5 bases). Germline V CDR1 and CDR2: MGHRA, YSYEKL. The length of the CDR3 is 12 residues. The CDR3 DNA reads TGTGCCAGCTCACAGGAGAACACTGAAGCTTTCTTT. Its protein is CASSQENTEAFF.

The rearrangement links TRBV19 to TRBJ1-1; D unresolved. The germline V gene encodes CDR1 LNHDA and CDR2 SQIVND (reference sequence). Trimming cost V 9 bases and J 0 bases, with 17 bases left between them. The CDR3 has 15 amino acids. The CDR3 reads CASHAGRTMNTEAFF. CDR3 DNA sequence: TGTGCCAGCCACGCCGGACGGACCATGAACACTGAAGCTTTCTTT.

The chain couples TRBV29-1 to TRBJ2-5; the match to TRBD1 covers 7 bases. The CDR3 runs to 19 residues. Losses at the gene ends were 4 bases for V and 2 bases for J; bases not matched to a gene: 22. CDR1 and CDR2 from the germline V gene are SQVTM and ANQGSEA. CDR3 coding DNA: TGCAGCGTTGTATTCAGTGGGATGGACAGGAAATTTCGACAAGAGACCCAGTACTTC. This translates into CSVVFSGMDRKFRQETQYF.

As DNA, the CDR3 is TGTGCCGTTATTTACGGACTAGCGGGACTCAATGAGCAGTTCTTC. This sequence encodes CAVIYGLAGLNEQFF. This chain links TRBV30 with TRBJ2-1, with 12 bases matching TRBD2. The CDR3 spans 15 residues. Germline V gene sequence: CDR1 GTSNPN, CDR2 SVGIG (reference sequence). J gave up 6 bases and V 8 bases, and 11 bases lay outside the gene matches.

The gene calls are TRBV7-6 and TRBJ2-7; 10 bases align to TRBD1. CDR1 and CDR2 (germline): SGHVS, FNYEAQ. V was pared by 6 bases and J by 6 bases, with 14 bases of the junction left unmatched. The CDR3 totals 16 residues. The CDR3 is CASSPGQGSAGSEQYF. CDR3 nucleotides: TGTGCCAGCAGTCCGGGACAGGGGAGCGCGGGCTCCGAGCAGTACTTC.

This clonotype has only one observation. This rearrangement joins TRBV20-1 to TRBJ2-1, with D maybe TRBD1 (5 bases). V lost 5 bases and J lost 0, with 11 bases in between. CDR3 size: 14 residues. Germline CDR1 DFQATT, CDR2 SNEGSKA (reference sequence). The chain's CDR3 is CSAHTGISYNEQFF. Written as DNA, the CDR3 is TGCAGTGCTCACACAGGCATCTCCTACAATGAGCAGTTCTTC.

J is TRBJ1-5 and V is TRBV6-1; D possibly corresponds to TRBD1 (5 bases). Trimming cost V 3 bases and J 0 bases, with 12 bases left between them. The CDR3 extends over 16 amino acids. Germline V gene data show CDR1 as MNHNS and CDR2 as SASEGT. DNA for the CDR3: TGTGCCAGCAGTGAGACAGTAACTTATAGCAATCAGCCCCAGCATTTT. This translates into CASSETVTYSNQPQHF.

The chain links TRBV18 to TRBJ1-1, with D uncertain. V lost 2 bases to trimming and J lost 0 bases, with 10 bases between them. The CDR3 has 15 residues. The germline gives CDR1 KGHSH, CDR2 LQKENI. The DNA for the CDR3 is TGTGCCAGCTCACCAAAGGCAGTTGTGAACACTGAAGCTTTCTTT. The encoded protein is CASSPKAVVNTEAFF.